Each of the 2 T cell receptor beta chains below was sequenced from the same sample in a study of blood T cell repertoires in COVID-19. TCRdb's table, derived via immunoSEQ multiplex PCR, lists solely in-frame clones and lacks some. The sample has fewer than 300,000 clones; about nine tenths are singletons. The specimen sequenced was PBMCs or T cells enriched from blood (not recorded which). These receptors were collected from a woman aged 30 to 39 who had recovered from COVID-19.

CDR3 bases: TGTGCCAGCAGTTTACGGGGGGGAGACCAGCCCCAGCATTTT. This translates into CASSLRGGDQPQHF. V usage is TRBV27 and J usage is TRBJ1-5; D is perhaps TRBD1 (5 bases). Germline-derived CDR1 and CDR2 are MNHEY and SMNVEV (reference sequence). The germline V and J ends were trimmed by 2 bases and 7 bases, with 12 bases remaining between them. CDR3 length: 14 amino acids.

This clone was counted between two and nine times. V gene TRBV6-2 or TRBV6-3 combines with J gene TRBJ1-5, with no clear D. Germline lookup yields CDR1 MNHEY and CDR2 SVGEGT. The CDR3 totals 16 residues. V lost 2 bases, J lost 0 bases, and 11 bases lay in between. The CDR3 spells CASSYDGGYSNQPQHF. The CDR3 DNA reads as TGTGCCAGCAGTTACGATGGCGGTTATAGCAATCAGCCCCAGCATTTT.